The 5 T cell receptor beta chains listed next were all sequenced from one sample in a study of control samples from healthy donors and cancer patients. Profiled with immunoSEQ multiplex PCR; TCRdb holds only in-frame clones, not every one. The profile shows more than 25,000 clones, approximately 93% of them singletons. Sequencing input: blood. The receptors derive from a man in his sixties in good health.

The chain is built from TRBV6-5 and TRBJ1-1; 8 nucleotides match TRBD1. The CDR3 loop spans 14 amino acids. Germline V gene lookup returns CDR1 MNHEY and CDR2 SVGAGI. Germline trimming cut 7 bases from V and 2 bases from J; bases unmatched to any gene: 6. The CDR3 DNA sequence: TGTGCCAGCACACAGGGGGTGTTTAACACTGAAGCTTTCTTT. Translating it yields CASTQGVFNTEAFF.

The rearrangement joins TRBV19 to TRBJ2-3; TRBD2 aligns across 9 bases. The CDR3 spans 15 residues. CDR1 and CDR2 (germline): LNHDA, SQIVND (reference sequence). After removal of 6 bases from V and 3 bases from J, the junction contained 7 bases not matched to a gene. The CDR3 DNA reads TGTGCCAGTAGAACCCTAGCGGGGACTACAGATACGCAGTATTTT. Translation: CASRTLAGTTDTQYF.

The chain has TRBV20-1 and TRBJ2-1; D may be TRBD2 (5 bases). Germline-derived CDR1 and CDR2 are DFQATT and SNEGSKA (reference sequence). The CDR3 contains 14 residues. Trimming took off 3 bases at V and 0 bases at J, with 9 bases between the two ends. The CDR3 region has the DNA TGCAGTGCTAGTATTGGGAGCTCCTACAATGAGCAGTTCTTC. This gives the protein CSASIGSSYNEQFF.

The chain is built from TRBV30 and TRBJ1-1, with TRBD1 matching over 7 bases. This CDR3 spans 15 amino acids. Germline V gives CDR1 GTSNPN, CDR2 SVGIG (reference sequence). After removal of 5 bases from V and 0 bases from J, the junction contained 9 bases not matched to a gene. The CDR3 nucleotides are TGTGCCTGGTTACAGGGGATTGGATTGAACACTGAAGCTTTCTTT. It encodes CAWLQGIGLNTEAFF.

This sequence joins TRBV11-2 and TRBJ2-5; 10 bases align to TRBD2. V lost 7 bases and J lost 0; bases outside the gene matches: 11. Germline CDR1 reads SGHAT; CDR2 reads FQNNGV. The CDR3 covers 17 residues. DNA of the CDR3: TGTGCCAGCACCCCAGGGGGTAGCGGGGGGTACCAAGAGACCCAGTACTTC. It specifies CASTPGGSGGYQETQYF.